This T cell receptor (beta chain) derives from a study of PD-1 blockade in classical Hodgkin lymphoma. Notes on the study in general: CD8+ TCR diversity did not rise significantly by C4D1, unlike CD4+.

As for this clone: The target antigen is unknown.

Every one of the patients relapsed after autologous stem cell transplantation (brentuximab vedotin exposure was variable). Germline V gives CDR1 ENHRY, CDR2 SYGVKD. V was pared by 4 bases and J by 5 bases, with 2 bases of the junction left unmatched. The CDR3 is 12 amino acids. Sequenced by immunoSEQ multiplex PCR; TCRdb stores in-frame clones only, minus some. This table has some 13,000 clones, about four fifths appearing once. This TCR was sampled from a human donor with classical Hodgkin lymphoma. The genes are TRBV10-3 and TRBJ2-7; the match to TRBD1 covers 7 bases. The sample was peripheral blood mononuclear cells (PBMCs), taken at baseline. CDR3 amino acids: CAISATGDEQYF. CDR3 nucleotides: TGTGCCATCAGTGCCACAGGGGACGAGCAGTACTTC.